This T cell receptor beta chain was found in a study of blood T cell repertoires in COVID-19. Overall study context: Samples came from the United States, Italy and Spain, spanning acute and convalescent COVID-19. The analysed material was cDNA or gDNA that came from T cells, B-cell-depleted T cells, or PBMCs.

Trimming cost V 10 bases and J 4 bases, with 18 bases left between them. Germline loops: CDR1 KGHDR, CDR2 SFDVKD. CDR3 length: 14 residues. Profiled with immunoSEQ multiplex PCR; TCRdb holds only in-frame clones, not every one. The sample has about 240,000 clones; around 86% are singletons. The TCR was taken from a woman between 55 and 75 years old with active or convalescent COVID-19. J is TRBJ1-1 and V is TRBV24-1; TRBD1 is a possible D gene (5 bases). Sequenced material: peripheral blood. As DNA, the CDR3 is TGTGCCACTGGGAGGCAGGGACCCCTCACTGAAGCTTTCTTT. Translated, it gives CATGRQGPLTEAFF.